The entry below gives a single TCR beta chain sequence along with its context. The data are from a study of control samples from healthy donors and cancer patients. Germline-derived CDR1 and CDR2 are SEHNR and FQNEAQ (reference sequence). There are 16 residues in the CDR3. V dropped 1 base and J dropped 4; count of bases not matched to a gene: 6. TCRdb keeps only in-frame clones here, not all; method: immunoSEQ multiplex PCR. The data contain over 100,000 clones, 75% to 95% of them seen just once; the ten biggest clones take up roughly 2.5%. This clonotype originated in a man aged 40-49 years in good health. The chain recombines TRBV7-9 with TRBJ1-1, with TRBD1 identical over 10 bases. The sequencing input was blood. The CDR3 spells CASSLGQGALGTEAFF. The CDR3 DNA sequence: TGTGCCAGCAGCTTAGGACAGGGGGCATTAGGCACTGAAGCTTTCTTT. Supplemented by reference TRBV7-9 and TRBJ1-1, the full variable domain reads DTGVSQNPRHKITKRGQNVTFRCDPISEHNRLYWYRQTLGQGPEFLTYFQNEAQLEKSRLLSDRFSAERPKGSFSTLEIQRTEQGDSAMYLCASSLGQGALGTEAFFGQGTRLTVV.